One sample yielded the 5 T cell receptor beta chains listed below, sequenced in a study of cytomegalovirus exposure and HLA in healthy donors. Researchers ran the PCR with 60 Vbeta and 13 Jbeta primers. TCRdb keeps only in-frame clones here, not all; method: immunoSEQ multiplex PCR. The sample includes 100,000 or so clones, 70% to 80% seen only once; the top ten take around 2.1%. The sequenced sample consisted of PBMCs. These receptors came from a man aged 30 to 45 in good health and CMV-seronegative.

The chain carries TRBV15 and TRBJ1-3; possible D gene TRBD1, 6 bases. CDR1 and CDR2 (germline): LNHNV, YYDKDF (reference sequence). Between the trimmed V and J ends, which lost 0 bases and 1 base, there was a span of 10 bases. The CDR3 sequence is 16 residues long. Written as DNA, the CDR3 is TGTGCCACCAGCAGAGATCGGGGGGCTTCTGGAAACACCATATATTTT. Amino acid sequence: CATSRDRGASGNTIYF.

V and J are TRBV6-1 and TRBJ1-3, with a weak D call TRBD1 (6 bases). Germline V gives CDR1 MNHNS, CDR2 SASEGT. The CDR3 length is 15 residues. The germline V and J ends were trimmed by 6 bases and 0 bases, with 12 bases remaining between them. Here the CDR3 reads CASRYGQSSGNTIYF. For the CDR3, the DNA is TGTGCCAGCAGGTACGGACAGAGCTCTGGAAACACCATATATTTT.

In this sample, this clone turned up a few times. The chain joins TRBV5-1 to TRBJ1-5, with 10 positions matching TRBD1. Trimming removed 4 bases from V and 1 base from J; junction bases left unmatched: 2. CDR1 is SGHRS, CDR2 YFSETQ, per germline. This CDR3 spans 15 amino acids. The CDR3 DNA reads TGCGCCAGCAGCCCGGGACAGGGGAGCAATCAGCCCCAGCATTTT. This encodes CASSPGQGSNQPQHF.

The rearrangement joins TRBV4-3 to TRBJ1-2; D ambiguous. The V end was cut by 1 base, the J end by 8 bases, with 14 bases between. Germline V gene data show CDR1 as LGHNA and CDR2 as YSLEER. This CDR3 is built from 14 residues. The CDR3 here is CASSQVGGFGGYTF. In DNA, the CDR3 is TGCGCCAGCAGCCAAGTCGGCGGGTTTGGCGGCTACACCTTC.

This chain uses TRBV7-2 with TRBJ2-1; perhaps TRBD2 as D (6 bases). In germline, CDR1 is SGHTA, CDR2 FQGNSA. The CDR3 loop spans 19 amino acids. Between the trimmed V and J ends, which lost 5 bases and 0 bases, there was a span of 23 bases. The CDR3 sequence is CASSGRDLASESSYNEQFF. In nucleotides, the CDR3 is TGTGCCAGCAGCGGGAGAGATCTGGCTAGCGAGAGCTCCTACAATGAGCAGTTCTTC.